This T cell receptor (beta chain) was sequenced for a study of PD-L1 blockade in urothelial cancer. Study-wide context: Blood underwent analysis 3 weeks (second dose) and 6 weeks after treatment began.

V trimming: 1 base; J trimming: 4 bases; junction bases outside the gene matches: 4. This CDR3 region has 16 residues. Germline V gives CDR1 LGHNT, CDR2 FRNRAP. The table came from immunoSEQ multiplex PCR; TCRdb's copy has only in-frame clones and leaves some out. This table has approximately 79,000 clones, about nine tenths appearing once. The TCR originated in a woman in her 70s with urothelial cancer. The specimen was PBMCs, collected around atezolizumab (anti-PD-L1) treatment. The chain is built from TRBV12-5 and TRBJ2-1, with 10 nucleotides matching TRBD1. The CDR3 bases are TGTGCTAGTGGTTTGGGCGACAGGGGGCTGTACAATGAGCAGTTCTTC. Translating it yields CASGLGDRGLYNEQFF.